The T cell receptor beta chain under discussion was sequenced for a study of T-cell memory formation after mild COVID-19. Study results and caveats: Some SARS-CoV-2-responding clones were already detected in memory before infection. The study found contracting CD4+ clones mainly in CM and EM and contracting CD8+ clones in EMRA.

CDR1 and CDR2 (germline): MNHEY, SVGAGI. V lost 5 bases to trimming and J lost 3 bases; unmatched junction nucleotides: 6. The CDR3 length is 15 residues. Using constant-segment primers, 5'RACE produced TCR alpha and TCR beta cDNA libraries carrying sample barcodes and UMIs. A single record per CDR3 protein comes from TCRdb applying MiXCR to the 5' RACE reads. This repertoire shows under 650,000 distinct CDR3 sequences, over 15% found once; its top ten account for about 12%. With regard to this clonotype: Its antigen remains unidentified.

Sample: PBMCs or a T cell subset sorted from them (not recorded which). The source of this sequence is an adult woman who had mild COVID-19 (a few samples of this study predate the infection). Cell type and time point are not known. This rearrangement joins TRBV6-5 to TRBJ2-7; the match to TRBD1 covers 11 bases. Here the CDR3 DNA reads TGTGCCAGCAGTCTCGGGACAGGGGGAGTCTACGAGCAGTACTTC. This sequence encodes CASSLGTGGVYEQYF.